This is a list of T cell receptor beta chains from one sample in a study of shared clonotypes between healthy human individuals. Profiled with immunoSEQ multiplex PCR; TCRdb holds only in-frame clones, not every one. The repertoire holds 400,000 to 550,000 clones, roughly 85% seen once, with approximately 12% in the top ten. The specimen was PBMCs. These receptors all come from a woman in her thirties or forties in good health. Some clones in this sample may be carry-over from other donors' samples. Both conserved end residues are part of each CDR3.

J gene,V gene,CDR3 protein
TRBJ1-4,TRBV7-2,CASSLDRMNEKLFF
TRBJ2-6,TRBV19,CASSPLQGTGANVLTF
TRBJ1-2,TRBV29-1,CSVGTLNYGYTF
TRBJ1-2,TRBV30,CAWSTSVSGYTF
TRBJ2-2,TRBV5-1,CASSLNSGARGNTGELFF
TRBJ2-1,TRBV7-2,CASSLVPRTSGINEQFF
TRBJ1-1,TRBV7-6,CASSRPQGSTEAFF
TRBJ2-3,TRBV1,CTSSHGTSGRWYTDTQYF
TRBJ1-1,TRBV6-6,CASSWRDSNTEAFF
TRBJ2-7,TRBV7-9,CASSHTSSYEQYF
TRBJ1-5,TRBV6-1,CASSGGTANQPQHF
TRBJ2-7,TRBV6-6,CASSRLAGVYEQYF
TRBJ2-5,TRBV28,CASSSPTGGRQETQYF
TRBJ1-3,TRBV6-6,CASSYSPGGGNTIYF
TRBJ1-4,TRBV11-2,CASTGGATNEKLFF
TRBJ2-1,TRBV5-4,CASSRTSGYNEQFF
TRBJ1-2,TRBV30,CAWSRQNNYGYTF
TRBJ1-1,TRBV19,CASSSRTEGNAFF
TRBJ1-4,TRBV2,CASMRADLEKLFF
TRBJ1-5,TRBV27,CASSGTGGQPQHF
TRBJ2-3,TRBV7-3,CASSLTGTSGTDTQYF
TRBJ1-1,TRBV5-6,CASRPATETEAFF
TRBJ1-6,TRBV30,CAWSAQGGRLGSPLHF
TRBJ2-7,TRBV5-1,CASSLAPTYEQYF
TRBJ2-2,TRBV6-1,CASSEPPYTGELFF
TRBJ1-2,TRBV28,CASNGYGYTF
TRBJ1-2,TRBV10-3,CAISESQGASGYTF
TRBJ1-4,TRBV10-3,CATNPGGPNAEKLFF
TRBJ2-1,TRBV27,CASSIRSGRVAYNEQFF
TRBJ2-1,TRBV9,CASSVGVVHNEQFF
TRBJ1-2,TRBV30,CAWSVKQGRWDGYTF
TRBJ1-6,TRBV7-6,CASSLASSSYNSPLHF
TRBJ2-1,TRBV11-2,CASSLVLATWDEQFF
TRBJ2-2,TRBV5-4,CASSLKGHTGELFF
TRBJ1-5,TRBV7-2,CASSLNRGDQPQHF
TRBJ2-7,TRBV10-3,CAISPTGNYEQYF
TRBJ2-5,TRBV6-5,CASSYAGGPGETQYF
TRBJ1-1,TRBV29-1,CSAGEGSGNTEAFF
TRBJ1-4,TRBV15,CATSNPREKLFF
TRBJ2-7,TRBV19,CASIFLRDTTYEQYF
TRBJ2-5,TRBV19,CASSIGWGTGLFQETQYF
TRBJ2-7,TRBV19,CASSMEQTGPASEQYF
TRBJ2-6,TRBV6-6,CASSTASSGANVLTF
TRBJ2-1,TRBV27,CASSVDRGENEQFF
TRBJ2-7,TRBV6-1,CASSGAYEQYF
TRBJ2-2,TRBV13,CASSSTRVTGELFF
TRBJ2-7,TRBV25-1,CASSDPHMEPGEQYF
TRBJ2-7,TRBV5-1,CASSSGSVGLAGGAYEQYF
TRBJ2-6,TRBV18,CASSPQSSGANVLTF
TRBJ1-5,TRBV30,CAWNEGNQPQHF
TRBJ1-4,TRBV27,CASSLLGTESEKLFF
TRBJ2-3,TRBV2,CASSEWTGNTDTQYF
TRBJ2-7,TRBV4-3,CASSQESASYEQYF